A selection of T cell receptor beta chains follows, all from one sample in a study of Graves' ophthalmopathy and Graves' hyperthyroidism. MiXCR, run by TCRdb on the multiplex PCR reads, gives a single entry per CDR3 protein. The table shows around 1.1 million distinct CDR3 sequences, with less than 45% occurring only once. The sequenced material came from peripheral blood or thyroid tissue (not recorded which). The receptors derive from an adult man with Graves' hyperthyroidism. CDR3s include the opening cysteine and the closing phenylalanine or tryptophan. A D gene is named only where the DNA matches it firmly. Size tells how often a clone was seen (once, few, many) or the class of an expanded clone, and some rows leave it out.

>-|TRBJ1-5|many|TRBV19
TGTGCCAGCCTCCCGCGGGGTGACAGCAATCAGCCCCAGCATTTT
CASLPRGDSNQPQHF
>-|TRBJ1-6|-|TRBV6-1
TGTGCCAGCACGACCCGGGCACCCCTCCACTTT
CASTTRAPLHF
>TRBD2|TRBJ2-5|many|TRBV11-2
TGTGCCAGCAGCGCCGAACGGGGGGAAGAGACCCAGTACTTC
CASSAERGEETQYF
>-|TRBJ2-5|many|TRBV5-8
TGTGCCAGCAGCTTGTTCACAGTCCAAGAGACCCAGTACTTC
CASSLFTVQETQYF
>TRBD1|TRBJ1-2|-|TRBV6-5
TGTGCCAGCGCTTCTTGGAGACAGGGGTATGGCTACACCTTC
CASASWRQGYGYTF
>-|TRBJ1-4|-|TRBV15
TGTGCCACCAGCAGAGACAAACTGTTTTTT
CATSRDKLFF
>TRBD2|TRBJ2-2|few|TRBV11-2
TGTGCCAGCAGCTTACCTCGGGGGGGCGTCACAACCGTGGAGCTGTTTTTT
CASSLPRGGVTTVELFF
>-|TRBJ2-5|-|TRBV6-6
TGTGCCAGCACTCGAGGGAGGGGGGGGTCAGTCCAAGAGACCCAGTACTTC
CASTRGRGGSVQETQYF
>-|TRBJ1-1|-|TRBV5-1
TGCGCCAGTACAAGAACCTCAGGGGTGAACACTGAAGCTTTCTTT
CASTRTSGVNTEAFF
>TRBD1|TRBJ2-7|many|TRBV20-1
TGCAGTGCATTACGGGACAGGGGGGCCGAGCAGTACTTC
CSALRDRGAEQYF
>-|TRBJ1-4|many|TRBV5-1
TGCGCCAGCAGCACCGGGGGGGCTGAAAAACTGTTTTTT
CASSTGGAEKLFF
>-|TRBJ2-5|many|TRBV7-6
TGTGCCAGCAGCTTAGGAGCTGGGATCGAGACCCAGTACTTC
CASSLGAGIETQYF
>-|TRBJ1-1|many|TRBV7-9
TGTGCCAGCAGCTTATCTGGGTCGGGGGCTTTCTTT
CASSLSGSGAFF
>-|TRBJ1-5|many|TRBV7-2
TGTGCCAGCAGCCGACTGCCTAATCAGCCCCAGCATTTT
CASSRLPNQPQHF
>-|TRBJ1-6|many|TRBV11-2
TGTGCCAGCAGCCAACCCCTGAGGAATTCACCCCTCCACTTT
CASSQPLRNSPLHF
>-|TRBJ1-5|few|TRBV20-1
TGCAGTGCTAGAGATCGCAGGGGATATAGCAATCAGCCCCAGCATTTT
CSARDRRGYSNQPQHF
>TRBD1|TRBJ2-2|many|TRBV20-1
TGCAGTGCTAGGGCCGGGACAGGAGACACCGGGGAGCTGTTTTTT
CSARAGTGDTGELFF
>-|TRBJ1-2|-|TRBV18
TGTGCCAGCTCCTCGACTGAGTCTGGCTACACCTTC
CASSSTESGYTF
>-|TRBJ1-4|-|TRBV5-1
TGCGCCAGCAGCCCGATCGCCGGAAATAATGAAAAACTGTTTTTT
CASSPIAGNNEKLFF
>-|TRBJ2-5|many|TRBV7-2
TGTGCCAGCAGCCGAGGGGGGGCAGTGGAGACCCAGTACTTC
CASSRGGAVETQYF
>TRBD1|TRBJ1-1|many|TRBV9
TGTGCCAGCAGCGCAGGGGGGATGAACACTGAAGCTTTCTTT
CASSAGGMNTEAFF
>-|TRBJ1-1|few|TRBV19
TGTGCCAGTAGTAGGGGGTCAATAGCTGAAGCTTTCTTT
CASSRGSIAEAFF
>TRBD1|TRBJ1-2|once|TRBV12-3/TRBV12-4
TGTGCCAGCAGTCCCCTAGACAGGGGAAGGAATGGCTACACCTTC
CASSPLDRGRNGYTF
>TRBD2|TRBJ2-7|-|TRBV20-1
TGCAGTGCTAGAGTCCCGACTAGCGGGGGGGAATCCTACGAGCAGTACTTC
CSARVPTSGGESYEQYF
>-|TRBJ2-7|few|TRBV5-6
TGTGCCAGCAGCTTGGACGGCGAGTACTACGAGCAGTACTTC
CASSLDGEYYEQYF
>-|TRBJ1-1|many|TRBV29-1
TGCAGCGTCGGGGGACAATTCTCGAACACTGAAGCTTTCTTT
CSVGGQFSNTEAFF
>-|TRBJ1-1|few|TRBV12-3/TRBV12-4
TGTGCCAGCAGTTTAATCGAAAGGCCTGAAGCTTTCTTT
CASSLIERPEAFF
>-|TRBJ2-5|-|TRBV7-9
TGTGCCAGCAGCTTAATCGTTGGTACAGGGTTCTCGGAGACCCAGTACTTC
CASSLIVGTGFSETQYF
>-|TRBJ1-5|-|TRBV20-1
TGCAGTGCTAGTGGGGATAGCAATCAGCCCCAGCATTTT
CSASGDSNQPQHF
>TRBD1|TRBJ1-2|-|TRBV5-1
TGCGCCAGCAGCTTGGGGGGGACAGGGAACTATGGCTACACCTTC
CASSLGGTGNYGYTF
>-|TRBJ2-5|-|TRBV29-1
TGCAGCCAGGCCCGGGGTGGTGAGACCCAGTACTTC
CSQARGGETQYF
>-|TRBJ2-6|-|TRBV6-6
TGTGCCAGCAGTTTACTCCCCCTCTCTGGGGCCAACGTCCTGACTTTC
CASSLLPLSGANVLTF
>TRBD1|TRBJ1-2|-|TRBV29-1
TGCAGCTCGGACAGGACAGTTTACTATGGCTACACCTTC
CSSDRTVYYGYTF
>-|TRBJ1-2|-|TRBV12-3/TRBV12-4
TGTGCCAGCAGTTTCGGACAAATACCCGGCTATGGCTACACCTTC
CASSFGQIPGYGYTF
>-|TRBJ1-1|-|TRBV5-1
TGCGCCAGCAGCCCACAGGGTAGATCTGAAGCTTTCTTT
CASSPQGRSEAFF
>-|TRBJ2-7|-|TRBV15
TGTGCCACCAGCAGATTCAGGGTGGGCTACGAGCAGTACTTC
CATSRFRVGYEQYF
>-|TRBJ2-5|-|TRBV7-9
TGTGCCAGCTCAAATCCGGGGGTTCGATTACAAGAGACCCAGTACTTC
CASSNPGVRLQETQYF
>-|TRBJ2-7|few|TRBV7-2
TGTGCCAGCAGCTTAGTGGCGTTACAGGGCGGATGGAGCTACGAGCAGTACTTC
CASSLVALQGGWSYEQYF
>-|TRBJ1-1|many|TRBV11-2
TGTGCCAGCAGCTCCGTTGGGGGAAGGGCTGAAGCTTTCTTT
CASSSVGGRAEAFF
>-|TRBJ2-2|many|TRBV24-1
TGTGCCACCAGCGCCGGCGGGGTGAACACCGGGGAGCTGTTTTTT
CATSAGGVNTGELFF
>-|TRBJ1-4|few|TRBV9
TGTGCCAGCAGCCCCGGCGGGGAGGCAACTAATGAAAAACTGTTTTTT
CASSPGGEATNEKLFF
>-|TRBJ2-7|many|TRBV7-8
TGTGCCAGCAGCTTAGATTGGGGCGGGCAGCGCTACGAGCAGTACTTC
CASSLDWGGQRYEQYF
>-|TRBJ2-5|many|TRBV19
TGTGCCAGTAGTATGAGGGGGACATCGGAGACCCAGTACTTC
CASSMRGTSETQYF
>-|TRBJ2-5|few|TRBV11-1
TGTGCCAGCAGCCAATACAGAGGGCCTTCCCAAGAGACCCAGTACTTC
CASSQYRGPSQETQYF
>TRBD2|TRBJ2-5|few|TRBV12-3/TRBV12-4
TGTGCCAGCAGTTTAATACTAGCGGGAGCTCGAGAGACCCAGTACTTC
CASSLILAGARETQYF
>TRBD1|TRBJ1-2|-|TRBV20-1
TGCAGTGCTAGGCAGGGGGCCCGCTATGGCTACACCTTC
CSARQGARYGYTF
>-|TRBJ2-2|-|TRBV19
TGTGCCAGTAGTATGAATGTACGGGGCGGGGAGCTGTTTTTT
CASSMNVRGGELFF
>-|TRBJ1-1|-|TRBV7-3
TGTGCCAGCAGCTTAACGAGGTCCGGCAGGACTGGAGCTTTCTTT
CASSLTRSGRTGAFF
>-|TRBJ1-6|few|TRBV12-3/TRBV12-4
TGTGCCAGCAGGGGGACGGCGAGCTCCTATAATTCACCCCTCCACTTT
CASRGTASSYNSPLHF
>-|TRBJ1-1|-|TRBV6-1
TGTGCCAGCACTACCGGGACACAGGGTTGGATGAACACTGAAGCTTTCTTT
CASTTGTQGWMNTEAFF
>TRBD2|TRBJ2-5|few|TRBV4-3
TGCGCCAGCAGCCACTTAACTAGCGCAAACCAAGAGACCCAGTACTTC
CASSHLTSANQETQYF
>-|TRBJ2-2|many|TRBV19
TGTGCCAGTAGTATGTTCAGGGATGGCACCGGGGAGCTGTTTTTT
CASSMFRDGTGELFF
>-|TRBJ1-4|-|TRBV19
TGTGCCAGTAGTCCACTGACGCGCGGACTGTTTTTT
CASSPLTRGLFF
>-|TRBJ1-6|many|TRBV12-3/TRBV12-4
TGTGCCAGCAGTTTCGGGGCCGACCACCACTTT
CASSFGADHHF
>-|TRBJ2-5|few|TRBV5-5
TGTGCCAGCAGCTTGGGTGACACGGGATTTCAAGAGACCCAGTACTTC
CASSLGDTGFQETQYF
>-|TRBJ1-4|-|TRBV29-1
TGCAGCGTTCTCGGCAGGGCTGGTGAAAAACTGTTTTTT
CSVLGRAGEKLFF
>-|TRBJ1-1|-|TRBV20-1
TGCAGTGCTAGACTAGCGGGGGAAGCTTTCTTT
CSARLAGEAFF
>-|TRBJ1-4|few|TRBV12-3/TRBV12-4
TGTGCCAGCAGTCCCCAGGGTCGGGGGCGAAAGGAAAATGAAAAACTGTTTTTT
CASSPQGRGRKENEKLFF
>-|TRBJ1-1|-|TRBV11-3
TGTGCCAGCAGCTTGGCTAGCGGGGGAGCTTTCTTT
CASSLASGGAFF